These T cell receptor beta chains were read from a single sample in a study of T-cell memory formation after mild COVID-19. TCRdb called the 5' RACE reads again in MiXCR, with one record for every CDR3 protein. The table has fewer than 350,000 distinct CDR3 sequences, 14% seen once. Sequencing was carried out using PBMCs or a T cell subset sorted from them (not recorded which). The receptors shown here come from a young man who had mild COVID-19 (a few samples of this study predate the infection). Cell type and time point are not known. The CDR3 runs from the conserved cysteine through the conserved F or W. Fields, in order: J gene, V gene, CDR3 protein.

J: TRBJ1-2
V: TRBV5-1
CDR3: CASSLGAGSGYTF

J: TRBJ2-1
V: TRBV12-3/TRBV12-4
CDR3: CASSKSTSGPSYNEQFF

J: TRBJ2-3
V: TRBV6-1
CDR3: CASSGAGTAHFTDTQYF

J: TRBJ2-3
V: TRBV6-2/TRBV6-3
CDR3: CASSYSAGSRGTQYF

J: TRBJ1-2
V: TRBV14
CDR3: CASSHQTGSHYGYTF

J: TRBJ2-1
V: TRBV7-6
CDR3: CASSPKWGSGDEQFF

J: TRBJ2-5
V: TRBV7-2
CDR3: CASSLVVRETQYF

J: TRBJ1-5
V: TRBV20-1
CDR3: CSAVRDRGLGEPQHF

J: TRBJ1-5
V: TRBV10-3
CDR3: CAISESGQGVNQPQHF

J: TRBJ2-7
V: TRBV28
CDR3: CASSPLSDHYEQYF

J: TRBJ2-2
V: TRBV11-3
CDR3: CASSLGGGQTNTGELFF

J: TRBJ2-3
V: TRBV14
CDR3: CASSRLNTDTQYF

J: TRBJ2-1
V: TRBV20-1
CDR3: CSAILAGGQDEQFF

J: TRBJ2-1
V: TRBV7-3
CDR3: CASSFLPLAGGLNEQFF

J: TRBJ2-1
V: TRBV7-9
CDR3: CASSHRTSLGNEQFF

J: TRBJ2-3
V: TRBV24-1
CDR3: CATSDGGITDTQYF

J: TRBJ2-5
V: TRBV10-3
CDR3: CAISSLTGLPSETQYF

J: TRBJ1-2
V: TRBV5-1
CDR3: CASREDRTYGYTF

J: TRBJ1-1
V: TRBV5-1
CDR3: CASSFSTENTEAFF

J: TRBJ1-1
V: TRBV6-5
CDR3: CASSYGGIAEAFF

J: TRBJ2-2
V: TRBV24-1
CDR3: CATSAKGAGELFF

J: TRBJ2-1
V: TRBV20-1
CDR3: CSAEPGQSYNEQFF

J: TRBJ1-1
V: TRBV9
CDR3: CASTTSGTPNPLEAFF

J: TRBJ1-1
V: TRBV19
CDR3: CASSEATGLRTEAFF

J: TRBJ1-2
V: TRBV7-2
CDR3: CASSLDRGRINYGYTF

J: TRBJ2-3
V: TRBV20-1
CDR3: CSATEGGATDTQYF

J: TRBJ2-1
V: TRBV20-1
CDR3: CSARAPTGGEQFF

J: TRBJ2-1
V: TRBV6-6
CDR3: CASKAGPNNEQFF

J: TRBJ1-1
V: TRBV30
CDR3: CAWEQRMNTEAFF

J: TRBJ2-6
V: TRBV7-9
CDR3: CATPDNPSGANVLTF

J: TRBJ2-3
V: TRBV4-1
CDR3: CASSPPVPDTQYF

J: TRBJ1-5
V: TRBV6-5
CDR3: CASSYRQAAQPQHF

J: TRBJ2-2
V: TRBV27
CDR3: CASKPGQGYTGELFF

J: TRBJ2-7
V: TRBV6-2/TRBV6-3
CDR3: CASSLTGRWQYF

J: TRBJ2-7
V: TRBV27
CDR3: CASSFEYGERFRQYF

J: TRBJ2-1
V: TRBV27
CDR3: CASYGLHSYNEQFF

J: TRBJ2-6
V: TRBV4-3
CDR3: CASSQAGAGANVLTF

J: TRBJ2-5
V: TRBV20-1
CDR3: CSQQGLGQETQYF

J: TRBJ1-4
V: TRBV14
CDR3: CASSQPGLEEKLFF

J: TRBJ2-6
V: TRBV15
CDR3: CATRQASGANVLTF

J: TRBJ1-2
V: TRBV5-1
CDR3: CASSSGVSEIDYGYTF

J: TRBJ2-1
V: TRBV7-2
CDR3: CASSFRQKYNEQFF

J: TRBJ2-2
V: TRBV7-2
CDR3: CASSSPSSSTGELFF

J: TRBJ2-1
V: TRBV27
CDR3: CASSLIGDNNEQFF

J: TRBJ2-3
V: TRBV7-9
CDR3: CASRKKPGGFTDTQYF

J: TRBJ1-6
V: TRBV18
CDR3: CASSTGQDNSPLHF

J: TRBJ1-1
V: TRBV29-1
CDR3: CSVVAGTYNTEAFF

J: TRBJ2-3
V: TRBV3-1
CDR3: CASSPEGGDTQYF